The 17 T cell receptor beta chains listed next were all sequenced from one sample in a study of blood T cell repertoires in COVID-19. Data came from immunoSEQ multiplex PCR; TCRdb stores just in-frame clones and leaves some out. The sample lists 150,000 to 200,000 clones, less than 90% seen once, with roughly 25% in the top ten. The sequenced sample consisted of peripheral blood. The source is a man aged 55 to 70 with acute or convalescent COVID-19.

The chain joins TRBV7-9 to TRBJ2-7, with 7 positions matching TRBD1. CDR1 and CDR2 from the germline V gene are SEHNR and FQNEAQ (reference sequence). V lost 5 bases, J lost 4 bases, and 17 bases stayed unmatched. The CDR3 extends over 17 amino acids. CDR3: CASSLNYGQVKGYEQYV. CDR3 in DNA: TGTGCCAGCAGCCTAAATTATGGACAGGTAAAAGGGTACGAGCAGTACGTC.

The rearrangement uses TRBV6-2 or TRBV6-3 and TRBJ2-2; TRBD2 might be the D (6 bases). The CDR3 is made up of 14 amino acids. Germline V gives CDR1 MNHEY, CDR2 SVGEGT. V shed 0 bases and J shed 5 bases, with 7 bases lying between them. Written as DNA, the CDR3 is TGTGCCAGCAGTTACTCGGGGGGAACCGGGGAGCTGTTTTTT. Protein: CASSYSGGTGELFF.

The V gene is TRBV5-1, the J gene TRBJ1-1, with D perhaps matching TRBD1 (5 bases). The CDR3 covers 14 residues. V was shortened by 4 bases and J by 2 bases, with 12 bases between the two germline ends. CDR1 SGHRS and CDR2 YFSETQ come from the germline V gene. This chain's CDR3 is CASSLTQVNTEAFF. CDR3 nucleotide sequence: TGCGCCAGCAGCCTTACACAGGTAAACACTGAAGCTTTCTTT.

This clone was counted once. The rearrangement links TRBV7-9 to TRBJ2-1; the match to TRBD2 covers 9 bases. Germline loops: CDR1 SEHNR, CDR2 FQNEAQ (reference sequence). CDR3 length equals 16 residues. V was pared by 5 bases and J by 2 bases, with 7 bases of the junction left unmatched. CDR3 in amino acids: CASSPLGGGAYNEQFF. CDR3 in DNA: TGTGCCAGCAGCCCCCTGGGCGGGGGGGCCTACAATGAGCAGTTCTTC.

The CDR3 spells CASRRTSFLAEAFF. CDR3 in DNA: TGTGCCAGCAGGCGGACTTCCTTTTTGGCTGAAGCTTTCTTT. The chain is built from TRBV27 and TRBJ1-1, with no clear D. The CDR3 extends over 14 amino acids. Germline-derived CDR1 and CDR2 are MNHEY and SMNVEV (reference sequence). V was clipped by 6 bases and J by 6 bases, with 17 bases between them.

The chain joins TRBV19 to TRBJ2-5; D is perhaps TRBD1 (6 bases). CDR1 and CDR2 (germline): LNHDA, SQIVND (reference sequence). The CDR3 consists of 16 residues. The V end was cut by 5 bases, the J end by 0 bases, with 16 bases between. CDR3 nucleotide sequence: TGTGCCAGTAGTCCCCTGAGGGGGAATGACCAAGAGACCCAGTACTTC. Its protein product is CASSPLRGNDQETQYF. Together with reference TRBV19 and TRBJ2-5, the CDR3 gives the full variable domain: DGGITQSPKYLFRKEGQNVTLSCEQNLNHDAMYWYRQDPGQGLRLIYYSQIVNDFQKGDIAEGYSVSREKKESFPLTVTSAQKNPTAFYLCASSPLRGNDQETQYFGPGTRLLVL.

Concerning this clone itself: The DNA is omitted, as the CDR3 cannot be located on it reliably, and the CDR3 follows TCRdb's listing. The chain uses TRBV11-3 and TRBJ2-4; the tabulated D call, TRBD2, remains unverified against the DNA. CDR1 and CDR2 (germline): SGHNT, YENEEA. The CDR3 spans 13 amino acids, including both terminal residues. CDR3 sequence: CASSFAGGNIQCF.

The chain recombines TRBV9 with TRBJ1-3; the D gene is possibly TRBD1 (6 bases). Germline V gene data show CDR1 as SGDLS and CDR2 as YYNGEE. Trimming left V 4 bases short and J 2 bases short, with 13 bases between. The CDR3 length is 15 residues. The DNA for the CDR3 is TGTGCCAGCAGCCTTGGACAGAGCCCTGGAAACACCATATATTTT. Encoded protein: CASSLGQSPGNTIYF.

In its sample, this clone was seen once. CDR3 in amino acids: CAIGQGPYNEQFF. Written as DNA, the CDR3 is TGTGCCATCGGACAGGGCCCCTACAATGAGCAGTTCTTC. The V gene is TRBV10-3, the J gene TRBJ2-1; 8 bases are shared with TRBD1. CDR3 length: 13 residues. Germline CDR1 is ENHRY and CDR2 is SYGVKD. After removal of 8 bases from V and 2 bases from J, the junction contained 2 bases not matched to a gene.

The chain carries TRBV2 and TRBJ2-7, with 9 bases lining up with TRBD1. The J segment lost 4 bases and the V segment lost 6 bases, leaving 7 bases of the junction unmatched. This CDR3 region has 14 residues. The V gene's germline CDR1 is SNHLY and CDR2 FYNNEI. This chain's CDR3 is CASRPTGGGYEQYF. The CDR3 DNA reads as TGTGCCAGCAGACCAACAGGGGGCGGTTACGAGCAGTACTTC.

The J gene is TRBJ2-3, the V gene TRBV7-2, with 7 bases lining up with TRBD2. The V segment lost 0 bases and the J segment 2 bases; nucleotides outside the gene matches: 8. Germline CDR1 and CDR2: SGHTA and FQGNSA. The CDR3 is 17 residues long. This chain's CDR3 is CASSLAPGTTNTDTQYF. The CDR3 bases are TGTGCCAGCAGCTTAGCCCCCGGGACTACCAACACAGATACGCAGTATTTT.

This clone came up once. The genes are TRBV30 and TRBJ1-5; possible D gene TRBD1, 5 bases. The CDR3 spans 14 residues. Trimming cost V 4 bases and J 2 bases, with 12 bases left between them. The germline V gene encodes CDR1 GTSNPN and CDR2 SVGIG (reference sequence). CDR3 bases: TGTGCCTGGAATGCGGGGGAAGGCAATCAGCCCCAGCATTTT. Its translation is CAWNAGEGNQPQHF.

J is TRBJ2-7 and V is TRBV6-5; 7 nucleotides agree with TRBD1. This CDR3 contains 16 residues. CDR1 is MNHEY and CDR2 is SVGAGI in the germline V gene. Germline trimming cut 0 bases from V and 4 bases from J; bases unmatched to any gene: 9. CDR3 loop: CASSYSSGQKYYEQYF. The CDR3 DNA is TGTGCCAGCAGTTACTCGTCGGGACAGAAGTATTACGAGCAGTACTTC.

The V and J genes are TRBV9 and TRBJ2-1; 9 bases fit TRBD1. The CDR3 consists of 16 residues. V shed 0 bases and J 8 bases; nucleotides not matched to a gene: 9. Germline V gives CDR1 SGDLS, CDR2 YYNGEE. CDR3 protein: CASSVALGTGSDEQFF. The CDR3 DNA follows: TGTGCCAGCAGCGTAGCTCTGGGGACAGGGAGCGATGAGCAGTTCTTC.

The rearrangement uses TRBV28 and TRBJ1-1; D perhaps matches TRBD1 (5 bases). The germline V gene has CDR1 MDHEN and CDR2 SYDVKM. The CDR3 covers 14 residues. Trimming took 6 bases from V and 4 from J, leaving 15 bases between them. The CDR3 loop reads CASSLRAGVTEAFF. The CDR3 DNA is TGTGCCAGCAGCCTCAGGGCTGGAGTCACTGAAGCTTTCTTT.

V usage is TRBV19 and J usage is TRBJ1-5; D is unclear. The CDR3 loop spans 16 amino acids. V was trimmed by 1 base and J by 0 bases, leaving 10 bases between them. Per germline, CDR1 LNHDA and CDR2 SQIVND (reference sequence). CDR3 loop: CASSIAQVYSNQPQHF. The CDR3 DNA sequence: TGTGCCAGTAGTATAGCCCAGGTCTATAGCAATCAGCCCCAGCATTTT.

The V and J genes are TRBV30 and TRBJ2-2, with unresolved D. The CDR3 loop spans 11 amino acids. Germline V gene sequence: CDR1 GTSNPN, CDR2 SVGIG (reference sequence). V lost 1 base and J lost 8, with 5 bases in between. CDR3: CAWSGTGELFF. Written as DNA, the CDR3 is TGTGCCTGGAGTGGAACTGGGGAGCTGTTTTTT.